One sample yielded the 7 T cell receptor beta chains listed below, sequenced in a study of T-cell memory formation after mild COVID-19. TCRdb re-called the 5' RACE reads with MiXCR, one entry per CDR3 protein. This sample has about 150,000 distinct CDR3 sequences, with more than 12% found just once. The specimen sequenced was PBMCs or a T cell subset sorted from them (not recorded which). The source is an adult woman who had mild COVID-19 (a few samples of this study predate the infection). Cell type and time point are not known.

This clonotype was picked up one time. The CDR3 DNA reads TGTGCCAGCGGCGGGGCCTGGCTAGCGGGTTCCCAAGAGACCCAGTACTTC. The encoded protein is CASGGAWLAGSQETQYF. V gene TRBV7-6 combines with J gene TRBJ2-5; 8 bases map to TRBD2. Germline V gives CDR1 SGHVS, CDR2 FNYEAQ. There are 17 residues in the CDR3. V lost 8 bases and J lost 1; bases outside the gene matches: 15.

This clonotype was found a few times. The V gene is TRBV7-6, the J gene TRBJ2-1; TRBD2 aligns across 10 bases. This CDR3 comprises 15 residues. V lost 4 bases to trimming and J lost 8 bases; unmatched junction nucleotides: 8. Germline values: CDR1 SGHVS, CDR2 FNYEAQ. DNA of the CDR3: TGTGCCAGCAGCTGGGGACTAGCGCAAGGGGATGAGCAGTTCTTC. Translation gives CASSWGLAQGDEQFF.

In this sample, this clonotype turned up many times. The rearrangement joins TRBV20-1 to TRBJ2-4; D tentatively reads TRBD1 or TRBD2 (5 bases each). There are 13 residues in the CDR3. CDR1 is DFQATT, CDR2 SNEGSKA, per germline (reference sequence). V was clipped by 0 bases and J by 4 bases, with 7 bases between them. The CDR3 reads CSARDEGKNIQYF. The CDR3 DNA is TGCAGTGCTAGAGATGAGGGGAAAAACATTCAGTACTTC.

This clonotype was found many times. The rearrangement joins TRBV4-2 to TRBJ2-5, with D possibly TRBD1 on 6 matching bases. CDR1 LGHNA and CDR2 YNFKEQ come from the germline V gene. V lost 0 bases and J 5 bases, leaving 10 bases between the germline ends. CDR3 length: 14 amino acids. The CDR3 DNA follows: TGTGCCAGCAGCCAAGATGGGGGCTGGGAGACCCAGTACTTC. Protein sequence: CASSQDGGWETQYF.

In this sample, this clonotype turned up a few times. V gene TRBV7-6 combines with J gene TRBJ2-4; D might be TRBD2 (6 bases). Germline values: CDR1 SGHVS, CDR2 FNYEAQ. Trimming shortened V by 5 bases and J by 7 bases, and 21 bases separated the two germline ends. The CDR3 has 16 residues. The CDR3 is CASSPYILGGRNIQYF. The CDR3 DNA sequence: TGTGCCAGCAGCCCCTACATTCTTGGGGGGAGGAACATTCAGTACTTC.

This clonotype occurred a few times. The rearrangement joins TRBV20-1 to TRBJ2-7; 10 bases line up with TRBD1. Germline CDR1 DFQATT, CDR2 SNEGSKA (reference sequence). After removal of 0 bases from V and 1 base from J, the junction contained 9 bases not matched to a gene. The CDR3 spans 17 residues. CDR3 sequence reads: CSARDIDRGLRSYEQYF. Written as DNA, the CDR3 is TGCAGTGCTAGAGATATTGACAGGGGGCTCAGGTCCTACGAGCAGTACTTC.

A few counts support this clonotype. V gene TRBV7-2 combines with J gene TRBJ2-7; D is ambiguous. V was shortened by 1 base and J by 0 bases, with 7 bases between the two germline ends. The germline V gene encodes CDR1 SGHTA and CDR2 FQGNSA. This CDR3 region has 14 residues. In nucleotides, the CDR3 is TGTGCCAGCAGCTTAGGTTGGAACTCCTACGAGCAGTACTTC. Amino acids: CASSLGWNSYEQYF.